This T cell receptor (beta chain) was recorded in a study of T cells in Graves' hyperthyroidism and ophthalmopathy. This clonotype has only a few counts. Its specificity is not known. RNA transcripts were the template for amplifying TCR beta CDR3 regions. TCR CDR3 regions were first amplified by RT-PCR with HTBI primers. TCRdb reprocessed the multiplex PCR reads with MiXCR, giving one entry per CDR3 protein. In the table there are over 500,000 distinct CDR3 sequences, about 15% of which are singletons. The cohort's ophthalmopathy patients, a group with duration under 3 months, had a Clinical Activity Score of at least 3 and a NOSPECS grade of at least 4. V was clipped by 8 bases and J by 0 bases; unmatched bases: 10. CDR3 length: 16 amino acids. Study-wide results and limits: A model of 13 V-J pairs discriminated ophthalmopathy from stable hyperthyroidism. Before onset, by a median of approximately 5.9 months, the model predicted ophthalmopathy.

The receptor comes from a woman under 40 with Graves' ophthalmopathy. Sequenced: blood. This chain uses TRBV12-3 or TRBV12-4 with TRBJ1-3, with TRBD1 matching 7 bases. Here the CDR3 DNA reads TGTGCCAGCGGGACCGGACAGGTCTCCTCTGGAAACACCATATATTTT. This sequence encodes CASGTGQVSSGNTIYF.